What follows is one T cell receptor beta chain and its context. The record originates from a study of blood T cell repertoires in COVID-19. Study-level background: Material from acute and convalescent COVID-19 was sourced from the United States, Italy and Spain.

Germline V gene sequence: CDR1 SGHAT, CDR2 FQNNGV. The trim removed 2 bases at V and 0 bases at J, leaving 6 bases unmatched. This CDR3 is 18 amino acids long. Per the study methods: Reference gene primer amplification gave estimated nucleated cell counts. The repertoire was sequenced with immunoSEQ multiplex PCR; TCRdb's copy has only in-frame clones and lacks some. V and J calls and clone size are as listed in that table; D and trimming were resolved from the DNA. The sample carries over 200,000 clones, more than 80% recorded once. Material for sequencing was peripheral blood. The chain couples TRBV11-2 to TRBJ2-2; 10 positions agree with TRBD2. The source is a man aged 30 to 45 with COVID-19, enrolled during active disease. The CDR3: CASSLYPTSGTNTGELFF. As DNA, the CDR3 is TGTGCCAGCAGCTTATACCCTACTAGCGGGACGAACACCGGGGAGCTGTTTTTT.